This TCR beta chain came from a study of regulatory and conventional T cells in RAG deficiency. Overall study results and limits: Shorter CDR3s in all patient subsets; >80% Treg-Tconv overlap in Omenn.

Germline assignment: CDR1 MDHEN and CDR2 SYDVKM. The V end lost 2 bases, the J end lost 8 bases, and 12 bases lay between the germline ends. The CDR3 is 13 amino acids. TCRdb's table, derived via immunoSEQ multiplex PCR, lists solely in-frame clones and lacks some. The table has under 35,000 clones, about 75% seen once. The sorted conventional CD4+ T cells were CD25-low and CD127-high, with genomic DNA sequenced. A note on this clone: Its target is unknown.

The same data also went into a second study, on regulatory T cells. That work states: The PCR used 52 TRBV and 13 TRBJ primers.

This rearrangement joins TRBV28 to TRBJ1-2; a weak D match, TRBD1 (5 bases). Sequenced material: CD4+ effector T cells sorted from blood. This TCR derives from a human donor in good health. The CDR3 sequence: CASSLKDTRGYTF. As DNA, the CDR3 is TGTGCCAGCAGTTTAAAGGACACCAGGGGCTACACCTTC.